These 26 T cell receptor beta chains were all obtained from the same sample, sequenced in a study of T cell repertoires in cytomegalovirus infection. TCRdb analysed the reads with MiXCR anew, one entry per CDR3 protein. The data show 350,000 to 550,000 distinct CDR3 sequences, 31% seen once. The sequencing sample was made of PBMCs. The source of these receptors is a human donor in good health (CMV status not recorded). Some clones in this sample may be carry-over from other donors' samples.

The chain carries TRBV19 and TRBJ1-1; tentative D call: TRBD1 (6 bases). V shed 8 bases and J shed 1 base, with 8 bases lying between them. Germline V gene sequence: CDR1 LNHDA, CDR2 SQIVND (reference sequence). The CDR3 runs to 12 residues. The CDR3 DNA reads as TGTGCCAGTGTACAGGGGAACACTGAAGCTTTCTTT. It yields the protein CASVQGNTEAFF.

This clonotype has only a few counts. CDR3 residues: CASSNRIIAATNEKLFF. The CDR3 bases are TGTGCCAGCAGTAACAGGATAATTGCCGCAACTAATGAAAAACTGTTTTTT. The J gene is TRBJ1-4, the V gene TRBV6-2 or TRBV6-3, with D possibly TRBD1 on 5 matching bases. V was pared by 5 bases and J by 0 bases, with 16 bases between. The germline gives CDR1 MNHEY, CDR2 SVGEGT. This CDR3 region has 17 residues.

The genes are TRBV6-6 and TRBJ2-5; 11 nucleotides match TRBD1. Losses at the gene ends were 2 bases for V and 5 bases for J; bases not matched to a gene: 4. This CDR3 is 15 amino acids long. Germline assignment: CDR1 MNHNY and CDR2 SVGAGI (reference sequence). CDR3 in DNA: TGTGCCAGCAGTTACGGACAGGGGGCTCATGAGACCCAGTACTTC. It specifies CASSYGQGAHETQYF.

This clonotype was seen at least ten times. The chain joins TRBV7-8 to TRBJ2-5, with 9 bases aligning to TRBD1. The trim removed 5 bases at V and 6 bases at J, leaving 7 bases unmatched. The CDR3 runs 14 residues. The germline gives CDR1 SGHVS, CDR2 FQNEAQ. The CDR3 is CASSGTGQGQTQYF. CDR3 nucleotides: TGTGCCAGCAGCGGAACGGGACAGGGACAGACCCAGTACTTC.

The rearrangement links TRBV5-5 to TRBJ1-5; possibly TRBD1 for D (6 bases). Germline loops: CDR1 SGHKS, CDR2 YYEKEE (reference sequence). The CDR3 is 14 residues long. Trimming shortened V by 0 bases and J by 11 bases, and 15 bases separated the two germline ends. This CDR3 is CASSLAGEVWSQHF. The CDR3 DNA sequence: TGTGCCAGCAGCTTGGCAGGGGAGGTATGGTCCCAGCATTTT.

The chain joins TRBV11-2 to TRBJ1-1; 10 bases match TRBD1. Germline values: CDR1 SGHAT, CDR2 FQNNGV. The CDR3 loop spans 15 amino acids. V gave up 5 bases and J gave up 3 bases; unmatched junction bases: 6. CDR3 bases: TGTGCCAGCAGCCCGCGACAGGGGGCGGACACTGAAGCTTTCTTT. This codes for CASSPRQGADTEAFF.

CDR3 in DNA: TGCAGTGCTTCTAACAGCCCCGGGAATAGGGGCAATCAGCCCCAGCATTTT. It yields the protein CSASNSPGNRGNQPQHF. This chain links TRBV20-1 with TRBJ1-5; D not resolved. Trimming pared 5 bases from V and 2 bases from J, leaving 22 bases between. CDR1 is DFQATT and CDR2 is SNEGSKA in the germline V gene (reference sequence). This CDR3 has 17 amino acids.

This rearrangement joins TRBV19 to TRBJ1-1; D may be TRBD1 (5 bases). The length of the CDR3 is 15 residues. Per germline, CDR1 LNHDA and CDR2 SQIVND (reference sequence). V shed 6 bases and J shed 5 bases, with 19 bases lying between them. The CDR3 here is CASSPQTVHGTEAFF. In DNA form, the CDR3 reads TGTGCCAGTAGCCCCCAGACAGTTCACGGGACTGAAGCTTTCTTT.

This chain connects TRBV4-1 to TRBJ2-2; maybe TRBD2 (5 bases). Trimming shortened V by 0 bases and J by 2 bases, and 10 bases separated the two germline ends. The CDR3 runs 16 residues. Germline values: CDR1 MGHRA, CDR2 YSYEKL. The DNA for the CDR3 is TGCGCCAGCAGCCAAGAGGAGGCAGCAAACACCGGGGAGCTGTTTTTT. This encodes CASSQEEAANTGELFF.

The rearrangement uses TRBV4-1 and TRBJ2-7; 7 bases are a match to TRBD1. The CDR3 covers 15 residues. V shed 1 base and J 0 bases; nucleotides not matched to a gene: 3. Germline assignment: CDR1 MGHRA and CDR2 YSYEKL. As DNA, the CDR3 is TGCGCCAGCAGCCAAGGACAGGGACCCTCCTACGAGCAGTACTTC. Encoded protein: CASSQGQGPSYEQYF.

The chain links TRBV3-1 to TRBJ1-1, with 7 positions matching TRBD1. Germline V gives CDR1 LGHDT, CDR2 YNNKEL (reference sequence). The CDR3 runs 14 residues. After removal of 4 bases from V and 9 bases from J, the junction contained 11 bases not matched to a gene. CDR3 region: CASSPRDSRIKAFF. The CDR3 DNA reads TGTGCCAGCAGCCCCCGGGACAGCCGAATCAAAGCTTTCTTT.

With respect to this clonotype: The junction differs from germline at one of its ends, possibly a read error. The chain joins TRBV7-6 to TRBJ2-5; 15 nucleotides line up with TRBD2. Germline CDR1 SGHVS, CDR2 FNYEAQ. CDR3 length: 16 residues. CDR3 sequence reads: CASSPGTSGGKETKYF. CDR3 nucleotide sequence: TGTGCTAGCAGCCCAGGGACTAGCGGGGGGAAAGAGACCAAGTACTTC.

The table lists this clonotype with a few counts. The chain couples TRBV4-1 to TRBJ2-6; maybe TRBD1 (6 bases). Germline CDR1 and CDR2: MGHRA and YSYEKL. The V gene lost 4 bases and the J gene lost 2 bases, with 12 bases spanning the gap. This CDR3 has 16 residues. In nucleotides, the CDR3 is TGCGCCAGCAGCCTCACACAGGGCGCTGGGGCCAACGTCCTGACTTTC. Translated: CASSLTQGAGANVLTF.

This chain connects TRBV19 to TRBJ1-1; TRBD1 aligns across 7 bases. The CDR3 length is 16 residues. J gave up 0 bases and V 2 bases, and 6 bases lay outside the gene matches. Germline V gene sequence: CDR1 LNHDA, CDR2 SQIVND (reference sequence). As DNA, the CDR3 is TGTGCCAGTAGTATAAGTGGGACAGCGATGAACACTGAAGCTTTCTTT. Amino acid sequence: CASSISGTAMNTEAFF.

The sample holds many counts of this clonotype. V is TRBV4-1 and J is TRBJ1-2, with D unclear. The V end lost 1 base, the J end lost 5 bases, and 17 bases lay between the germline ends. This CDR3 comprises 16 residues. Germline V gives CDR1 MGHRA, CDR2 YSYEKL. CDR3 sequence: CASSQASPSTDYGYTF. The CDR3 nucleotides are TGCGCCAGCAGCCAAGCATCCCCCTCCACCGATTATGGCTACACCTTC.

The chain uses TRBV5-4 and TRBJ2-5; 13 nucleotides align to TRBD2. CDR3 size: 15 residues. Germline CDR1 SGHNT, CDR2 YYREEE (reference sequence). The J segment lost 5 bases and the V segment lost 5 bases, leaving 6 bases of the junction unmatched. CDR3 in DNA: TGTGCCAGCAGGGCGACTAGCGGGGGGCCTGAGACCCAGTACTTC. Protein: CASRATSGGPETQYF.

This clonotype showed up just once. CDR3 nucleotide sequence: TGTGCCACCAGTGATACAGGGGGAAACACCGGGGAGCTGTTTTTT. It is translated as CATSDTGGNTGELFF. The J gene is TRBJ2-2, the V gene TRBV24-1; the match to TRBD1 covers 8 bases. V was pared by 3 bases and J by 2 bases, with 1 base of the junction left unmatched. The germline V gene has CDR1 KGHDR and CDR2 SFDVKD. The length of the CDR3 is 15 residues.

V is TRBV20-1 and J is TRBJ1-5, with 8 bases identical to TRBD1. V was clipped by 3 bases and J by 6 bases; unmatched bases: 4. In germline, CDR1 is DFQATT, CDR2 SNEGSKA (reference sequence). The CDR3 runs to 13 residues. CDR3 in amino acids: CSARTGVAQPQHF. The DNA for the CDR3 is TGCAGTGCTAGGACAGGGGTGGCTCAGCCCCAGCATTTT.

This clonotype was found a few times. As DNA, the CDR3 is TGTGCCAGTAGTATCGGGGGTATGAACACTGAAGCTTTCTTT. This sequence encodes CASSIGGMNTEAFF. This chain uses TRBV19 with TRBJ1-1; TRBD1 might be the D (5 bases). Trimming took off 3 bases at V and 0 bases at J, with 8 bases between the two ends. Per the germline V gene, CDR1 is LNHDA and CDR2 is SQIVND (reference sequence). This CDR3 has 14 residues.

The V gene is TRBV29-1, the J gene TRBJ1-1; 8 positions agree with TRBD1. This CDR3 contains 12 residues. In germline, CDR1 is SQVTM, CDR2 ANQGSEA. After removal of 3 bases from V and 11 bases from J, the junction contained 8 bases not matched to a gene. CDR3 loop: CSVDRQGFSAFF. The CDR3 region has the DNA TGCAGCGTTGATAGACAGGGGTTTAGTGCTTTCTTT. Full variable domain (rest looked up from reference TRBV29-1 and TRBJ1-1): SAVISQKPSRDICQRGTSLTIQCQVDSQVTMMFWYRQQPGQSLTLIATANQGSEATYESGFVIDKFPISRPNLTFSTLTVSNMSPEDSSIYLCSVDRQGFSAFFGQGTRLTVV.

To note about this clonotype: It is likely a read error, because the conserved phenylalanine at the end of the CDR3 is missing. The chain joins TRBV28 to TRBJ1-1; D is perhaps TRBD1 (5 bases). CDR1 and CDR2 (germline): MDHEN, SYDVKM. There are 11 residues in the CDR3. The CDR3 sequence is CSSRVRDEAFL. The CDR3 bases are TGTTCCAGCAGGGTGAGGGATGAAGCTTTCTTG.

CDR3 DNA sequence: TGCAGTGCTAGAGATCAGACCGTGAACACTGAAGCTTTCTTT. Translated: CSARDQTVNTEAFF. The V call is TRBV20-1, the J call TRBJ1-1, with no clear D. CDR3 size: 14 residues. V gave up 0 bases and J gave up 0 bases, with 8 bases separating them. CDR1 is DFQATT and CDR2 is SNEGSKA in the germline V gene (reference sequence).

This clonotype showed up many times. This chain connects TRBV7-2 to TRBJ2-3; no clear D gene. Trimming pared 1 base from V and 0 bases from J, leaving 11 bases between. Looked up from germline, CDR1 is SGHTA and CDR2 is FQGNSA. This CDR3 is built from 16 residues. The CDR3 region is CASSLGPASSTDTQYF. In nucleotides, the CDR3 is TGTGCCAGCAGCTTAGGTCCCGCATCTAGCACAGATACGCAGTATTTT.

This clonotype was counted only a few times. This sequence joins TRBV7-9 and TRBJ1-4; the D is unclear. Germline V gene sequence: CDR1 SEHNR, CDR2 FQNEAQ (reference sequence). CDR3 size: 15 residues. Trimming removed 5 bases from V and 4 bases from J, with 14 bases in between. CDR3 bases: TGTGCCAGCAGCGGTCTGGATCTTAATAATGAAAAACTGTTTTTT. Translation gives CASSGLDLNNEKLFF. The full variable domain, rest sourced from reference TRBV7-9 and TRBJ1-4, is DTGVSQNPRHKITKRGQNVTFRCDPISEHNRLYWYRQTLGQGPEFLTYFQNEAQLEKSRLLSDRFSAERPKGSFSTLEIQRTEQGDSAMYLCASSGLDLNNEKLFFGSGTQLSVL.

This clonotype was counted a few times. The gene calls are TRBV7-3 and TRBJ2-3, with D hard to call. The germline V and J ends were trimmed by 0 bases and 4 bases, with 5 bases remaining between them. The length of the CDR3 is 13 residues. Germline values: CDR1 SGHTA, CDR2 FQGTGA. CDR3 protein: CASSLTYADTQYF. The CDR3 DNA is TGTGCCAGCAGCTTAACTTATGCAGATACGCAGTATTTT. Drawing the rest from reference TRBV7-3 and TRBJ2-3, the complete variable domain is GAGVSQTPSNKVTEKGKYVELRCDPISGHTALYWYRQSLGQGPEFLIYFQGTGAADDSGLPNDRFFAVRPEGSVSTLKIQRTERGDSAVYLCASSLTYADTQYFGPGTRLTVL.

The table lists this clonotype with a few counts. This chain links TRBV10-3 with TRBJ1-4; D is uncertain. Germline V CDR1 and CDR2: ENHRY, SYGVKD. Trimming removed 2 bases at V and 8 bases at J, with 12 bases between. This CDR3 is built from 14 residues. Here the CDR3 DNA reads TGTGCCATCAGTGAGGCATCGGGAGGGGAAAAACTGTTTTTT. This gives the protein CAISEASGGEKLFF.